This entry lists 19 T cell receptor beta chains sequenced from one sample in a study of shared clonotypes between healthy human individuals. This table comes from immunoSEQ multiplex PCR, and its TCRdb copy is limited to in-frame clones, with some not included. The sample includes roughly 700,000 clones, about 90% seen only once; the top ten take about 34%. The sequencing sample was made of memory CD8+ T cells from PBMCs. The sample's subset: CD45RO+ cells pooled with CCR7-negative TemRA cells. These TCRs come from a young man in good health. Some clones in this sample may be carry-over from other donors' samples.

The chain joins TRBV27 to TRBJ1-1; D is unclear. This CDR3 comprises 16 residues. The V and J ends lost 0 bases and 6 bases respectively, with 17 bases between them. CDR1 MNHEY and CDR2 SMNVEV come from the germline V gene (reference sequence). The CDR3 DNA sequence: TGTGCCAGCAGTTTATCGCCAGGCTCGTGGATCCCTGAAGCTTTCTTT. Encoded protein: CASSLSPGSWIPEAFF.

The gene calls are TRBV2 and TRBJ1-1; D might be TRBD1 (5 bases). Looked up from germline, CDR1 is SNHLY and CDR2 is FYNNEI. CDR3 length: 18 amino acids. Trimming cost V 8 bases and J 0 bases, with 25 bases left between them. CDR3 bases: TGTGCCAGCGCCTTTGACCGGGACGCCTTAAGCATGAACACTGAAGCTTTCTTT. Encoded protein: CASAFDRDALSMNTEAFF.

This chain uses TRBV27 with TRBJ2-7, with D maybe TRBD1 (6 bases). The CDR3 totals 14 residues. Trimming removed 1 base from V and 3 bases from J, with 10 bases in between. Germline CDR1 MNHEY, CDR2 SMNVEV (reference sequence). CDR3 sequence (DNA): TGTGCCAGCAGTTTATATCAGGGGATCTACGAGCAGTACTTC. Its translation is CASSLYQGIYEQYF.

The chain carries TRBV10-1 and TRBJ2-3; no clear D gene. Trimming shortened V by 3 bases and J by 0 bases, and 10 bases separated the two germline ends. Germline loops: CDR1 WNHNN, CDR2 SYGVQD (reference sequence). The CDR3 spans 15 residues. The CDR3 DNA reads TGCGCCAGCAGTGATGGTGCGCCGAGCACAGATACGCAGTATTTT. Its protein is CASSDGAPSTDTQYF.

The rearrangement joins TRBV9 to TRBJ2-2, with D possibly being TRBD2 (7 bases). The CDR3 is made up of 17 amino acids. V dropped 0 bases and J dropped 7 bases, with 19 bases sitting between them. Germline V CDR1 and CDR2: SGDLS, YYNGEE. The CDR3 sequence is CASSVAVAGAFDGELFF. Here the CDR3 DNA reads TGTGCCAGCAGCGTAGCGGTTGCGGGGGCGTTTGACGGGGAGCTGTTTTTT. Full variable domain (missing parts from reference TRBV9 and TRBJ2-2): DSGVTQTPKHLITATGQRVTLRCSPRSGDLSVYWYQQSLDQGLQFLIQYYNGEERAKGNILERFSAQQFPDLHSELNLSSLELGDSALYFCASSVAVAGAFDGELFFGEGSRLTVL.

CDR3 DNA: TGCGCCAGCAGCCAAGGGAGGAAGTACCAAGAGACCCAGTACTTC. Amino acids: CASSQGRKYQETQYF. V gene TRBV4-3 combines with J gene TRBJ2-5; TRBD2 is a possible D gene (5 bases). The CDR3 extends over 15 amino acids. Per the germline V gene, CDR1 is LGHNA and CDR2 is YSLEER. The ends were cut back, 1 base at V and 0 bases at J, with 9 bases in the middle.

This chain joins TRBV27 and TRBJ1-1; TRBD1 agrees at 7 bases. The germline CDR1 and CDR2 sequences are MNHEY and SMNVEV (reference sequence). The length of the CDR3 is 15 residues. V lost 5 bases and J lost 4; bases outside the gene matches: 10. CDR3 coding DNA: TGTGCCAGCAGTACCCCGACAGGGATATTCACTGAAGCTTTCTTT. It encodes CASSTPTGIFTEAFF.

CDR3 amino acids: CASSYTGFAYEQYF. The CDR3 DNA is TGTGCCAGCAGCTATACAGGGTTCGCCTACGAGCAGTACTTC. This chain connects TRBV27 to TRBJ2-7; TRBD1 might be the D (6 bases). In germline, CDR1 is MNHEY, CDR2 SMNVEV (reference sequence). The CDR3 has 14 residues. The ends were cut back, 6 bases at V and 2 bases at J, with 14 bases in the middle.

The chain joins TRBV19 to TRBJ1-1; 7 positions agree with TRBD1. The CDR3 has 15 amino acids. Germline V gene sequence: CDR1 LNHDA, CDR2 SQIVND (reference sequence). The V and J ends lost 7 bases and 2 bases, in that order; junction bases with no gene match: 10. CDR3 loop: CASTFDRVFNTEAFF. The CDR3 DNA reads as TGTGCCAGTACCTTTGACAGGGTATTCAACACTGAAGCTTTCTTT.

The rearrangement uses TRBV10-1 and TRBJ2-7, with D unresolved. The CDR3 sequence is 13 residues long. Germline CDR1 and CDR2: WNHNN and SYGVQD (reference sequence). V shed 0 bases and J shed 7 bases, with 10 bases lying between them. This CDR3 reads CASSESPFWEQYF. The CDR3 DNA reads TGCGCCAGCAGTGAGTCCCCATTTTGGGAGCAGTACTTC.

The chain employs TRBV5-8 and TRBJ1-2; D gene unclear. Germline V gene data show CDR1 as SGHTS and CDR2 as YDEGEE. The V and J ends lost 10 bases and 4 bases respectively, with 11 bases between them. The CDR3 extends over 11 amino acids. The CDR3 sequence is CALPTAYGYTF. CDR3 sequence (DNA): TGTGCCCTCCCGACGGCCTATGGCTACACCTTC.

The chain employs TRBV6-5 and TRBJ2-7; 8 bases are shared with TRBD1. Germline-derived CDR1 and CDR2 are MNHEY and SVGAGI. The CDR3 sequence is 14 residues long. V gave up 5 bases and J gave up 0 bases; unmatched junction bases: 3. CDR3 nucleotide sequence: TGTGCCAGCAGTCGGGACAGGAGCTCCTACGAGCAGTACTTC. Translated: CASSRDRSSYEQYF.

The CDR3 DNA reads as TGTGCCAGCAGCGTCTTGTTGAACACTGAAGCTTTCTTT. Translating it yields CASSVLLNTEAFF. This chain uses TRBV9 with TRBJ1-1; D gene ambiguous. Germline CDR1 SGDLS, CDR2 YYNGEE. Trimming cost V 2 bases and J 0 bases, with 5 bases left between them. The length of the CDR3 is 13 residues.

CDR3 amino acids: CASTEYGGDYGYTF. In DNA form, the CDR3 reads TGTGCCAGCACCGAATACGGGGGGGACTATGGCTACACCTTC. The chain recombines TRBV9 with TRBJ1-2; TRBD1 might be the D (5 bases). This CDR3 is 14 amino acids long. V was cut by 6 bases and J by 3 bases, with 15 bases left in between. The germline V gene has CDR1 SGDLS and CDR2 YYNGEE.

This chain links TRBV29-1 with TRBJ1-3; tentatively, D is TRBD1 (5 bases). Germline loops: CDR1 SQVTM, CDR2 ANQGSEA. Between the trimmed V and J ends, which lost 5 bases and 4 bases, there was a span of 15 bases. The CDR3 loop spans 14 amino acids. The CDR3 loop is CSVLYRDGGNTIYF. The CDR3 nucleotides are TGCAGCGTTCTATACCGGGACGGAGGAAACACCATATATTTT.

The rearrangement joins TRBV7-9 to TRBJ2-1; 7 bases map to TRBD1. The CDR3 is made up of 15 amino acids. The junction had 9 bases not matched to a gene; V was cut back by 6 bases and J by 4 bases. CDR1 and CDR2 from the germline V gene are SEHNR and FQNEAQ (reference sequence). CDR3 amino acids: CASRKTGTDYNEQFF. CDR3 nucleotide sequence: TGTGCCAGCAGAAAAACCGGGACAGATTACAATGAGCAGTTCTTC.

V and J are TRBV4-3 and TRBJ2-1; 7 bases are shared with TRBD2. CDR3 length: 11 residues. The ends lost 8 bases at V and 6 bases at J; junction bases unmatched: 1. CDR1 is LGHNA and CDR2 is YSLEER in the germline V gene. The CDR3 DNA is TGCGCCAGCGGGGGGGTCAATGAGCAGTTCTTC. This gives the protein CASGGVNEQFF.

The chain joins TRBV7-3 to TRBJ2-1; 9 bases agree with TRBD2. The V and J ends lost 2 bases and 6 bases, in that order; junction bases with no gene match: 8. The CDR3 sequence is 16 residues long. Germline V gives CDR1 SGHTA, CDR2 FQGTGA. DNA of the CDR3: TGTGCCAGCAGCTTATTGCGGGAGGGACGGTTCAATGAGCAGTTCTTC. Encoded protein: CASSLLREGRFNEQFF.

This chain joins TRBV7-9 and TRBJ2-1, with 11 bases aligning to TRBD2. Germline assignment: CDR1 SEHNR and CDR2 FQNEAQ (reference sequence). Trimming removed 2 bases from V and 1 base from J; junction bases left unmatched: 10. The CDR3 extends over 19 amino acids. CDR3 protein: CASSLRGLAESFSYNEQFF. The DNA for the CDR3 is TGTGCCAGCAGCTTAAGGGGACTAGCGGAAAGCTTTTCCTACAATGAGCAGTTCTTC.